This TCR beta chain stems from a study of blood T cells in healthy people across ages. Primers used in a second PCR of about 7 to 12 cycles were a sample-barcoded 5' primer and a J-beta primer mix. TCRdb reprocessed the 5' RACE reads with MiXCR, giving one entry per CDR3 protein. The sample yields roughly 930,000 distinct CDR3 sequences, around 48% seen once. The sequence derives from a man aged 25-40 years in good health. The sequenced sample was blood.

The CDR3 sequence: CASSSASGATDTQYF. The CDR3 nucleotides are TGCGCCAGCAGCTCAGCTAGCGGGGCCACAGATACGCAGTATTTT. The rearrangement uses TRBV5-1 and TRBJ2-3; 9 nucleotides align to TRBD2. The CDR3 totals 15 residues. Germline V gene sequence: CDR1 SGHRS, CDR2 YFSETQ. Losses at the gene ends were 3 bases for V and 2 bases for J; bases not matched to a gene: 4.